The sample holds a few counts of the clone carrying this T cell receptor (beta chain). Each cDNA molecule in the library carried unique molecular identifiers. TCRdb ran MiXCR on the reads and lists one entry per CDR3 protein. The table includes about 120,000 distinct CDR3 sequences, less than 10% detected once. This CDR3 is 13 amino acids long. Germline V gene lookup returns CDR1 DFQATT and CDR2 SNEGSKA (reference sequence). The sample comes from a study of human T cells and chemical hapten exposure. Whole blood, unfractionated, served as the material for total RNA extraction. Sequencing input: whole blood. The rearrangement links TRBV20-1 to TRBJ2-1, with 9 bases that match TRBD2. The clonotype originates from a human donor in good health. Some clones in this sample may be carry-over from other donors' samples. The CDR3 nucleotides are TGCAGCGGGGGGACTAGCTTCTACAATGAGCAGTTCTTC. It yields the protein CSGGTSFYNEQFF.